These 17 T cell receptor beta chains share one sample of origin, sequenced in a study of human T cells and chemical hapten exposure. Unfractionated whole blood yielded total RNA. TCRdb recomputed calls from the 5' RACE reads with MiXCR, one row per CDR3 protein. Altogether roughly 82,000 distinct CDR3 sequences are present, around 15% being singletons, with the ten largest covering 6.8%. The source of these receptors is a female donor in good health.

This clonotype was seen more than once but under ten times. V usage is TRBV7-9 and J usage is TRBJ2-7; 8 bases map to TRBD1. The CDR3 loop spans 13 amino acids. In germline, CDR1 is SEHNR, CDR2 FQNEAQ (reference sequence). Trimming removed 1 base from V and 8 bases from J; junction bases left unmatched: 4. DNA of the CDR3: TGTGCCAGCAGCTTAGACAGGGGGGATAAGCAGTACTTC. Residues: CASSLDRGDKQYF.

For the CDR3, the DNA is TGTGCCATCAGTGAGAGAGGGACTAGCGCGACAGATACGCAGTATTTT. This codes for CAISERGTSATDTQYF. The chain recombines TRBV10-3 with TRBJ2-3; 10 nucleotides agree with TRBD2. V lost 2 bases and J lost 3; bases outside the gene matches: 5. The CDR3 has 16 amino acids. The germline CDR1 and CDR2 sequences are ENHRY and SYGVKD.

In its sample, this clonotype was seen a few times. This rearrangement joins TRBV6-1 to TRBJ2-7, with 12 bases identical to TRBD2. CDR1 and CDR2 from the germline V gene are MNHNS and SASEGT. V shed 6 bases and J 3 bases; nucleotides not matched to a gene: 3. The CDR3 is 14 amino acids. The CDR3 loop reads CASSSSGGDYEQYF. CDR3 coding DNA: TGTGCCAGCAGCTCTAGCGGGGGGGACTACGAGCAGTACTTC.

The chain carries TRBV20-1 and TRBJ2-3; 12 positions match TRBD2. Germline lookup yields CDR1 DFQATT and CDR2 SNEGSKA (reference sequence). V dropped 5 bases and J dropped 2; count of bases not matched to a gene: 8. The CDR3 loop spans 16 amino acids. The CDR3 sequence: CSARPGLAGDTDTQYF. CDR3 DNA: TGCAGTGCTCGGCCGGGACTAGCGGGTGACACAGATACGCAGTATTTT.

The rearrangement links TRBV6-6 to TRBJ2-1; TRBD2 agrees at 11 bases. V trimming: 6 bases; J trimming: 2 bases; junction bases outside the gene matches: 6. Germline values: CDR1 MNHNY, CDR2 SVGAGI (reference sequence). This CDR3 is built from 16 residues. DNA of the CDR3: TGTGCCAGCAGACCAACTAGCGGGGGAGCCTACAATGAGCAGTTCTTC. Translating it yields CASRPTSGGAYNEQFF.

There are a few counts of this clonotype. The V gene is TRBV3-1, the J gene TRBJ2-1, with 9 bases matching TRBD2. The CDR3 totals 15 residues. Looked up from germline, CDR1 is LGHDT and CDR2 is YNNKEL (reference sequence). V trimming: 4 bases; J trimming: 8 bases; junction bases outside the gene matches: 9. CDR3 amino acids: CASSPSGREGYEQFF. The CDR3 DNA sequence: TGTGCCAGCAGCCCTTCGGGGCGGGAGGGATATGAGCAGTTCTTC.

This clonotype was observed a few times. V is TRBV5-1 and J is TRBJ2-1, with TRBD2 matching 15 bases. CDR3 length: 19 residues. The V segment lost 4 bases and the J segment 0 bases; nucleotides outside the gene matches: 8. Germline loops: CDR1 SGHRS, CDR2 YFSETQ. Here the CDR3 DNA reads TGCGCCAGCAGCCCGTCCGGGACTAGCGGGAGGCCCTCCTACAATGAGCAGTTCTTC. This codes for CASSPSGTSGRPSYNEQFF.

In this sample, this clonotype turned up many times. The rearrangement uses TRBV7-9 and TRBJ2-2; no clear D. The ends were cut back, 7 bases at V and 3 bases at J, with 3 bases in the middle. Germline CDR1 is SEHNR and CDR2 is FQNEAQ (reference sequence). The CDR3 contains 11 residues. The CDR3 nucleotides read TGTGCCAGCACCTACACCGGGGAGCTGTTTTTT. Translating gives CASTYTGELFF.

This clonotype was detected a few times. The V call is TRBV28, the J call TRBJ1-1; D perhaps matches TRBD1 (5 bases). The CDR3 has 16 residues. Germline lookup yields CDR1 MDHEN and CDR2 SYDVKM. V was pared by 8 bases and J by 5 bases, with 24 bases between. CDR3 loop: CASRTSRGVGSTEAFF. The CDR3 DNA reads TGTGCCAGCCGGACTAGCCGGGGGGTGGGGAGTACTGAAGCTTTCTTT.

This clonotype was observed a few times. V gene TRBV28 combines with J gene TRBJ1-4, with a weak D call TRBD1 (6 bases). This CDR3 has 19 residues. The germline gives CDR1 MDHEN, CDR2 SYDVKM. Trimming took 2 bases from V and 4 from J, leaving 23 bases between them. In DNA form, the CDR3 reads TGTGCCAGCAGTTTAGCTTACGCCAGGTTGGACAGACATAATGAAAAACTGTTTTTT. This translates into CASSLAYARLDRHNEKLFF.

This clonotype has a count of ten or more. V gene TRBV12-3 or TRBV12-4 combines with J gene TRBJ1-1; a weak D match, TRBD1 (5 bases). V was pared by 5 bases and J by 8 bases, with 9 bases between. The CDR3 runs 11 residues. The CDR3 protein is CASSNRGEAFF. CDR3 in DNA: TGTGCCAGCAGTAACCGGGGCGAAGCTTTCTTT.

Turning to this clonotype: Since a much larger clone is just one base distant, this may be a read error. The chain employs TRBV10-3 and TRBJ2-1; the D is unclear. Germline CDR1 is ENHRY and CDR2 is SYGVKD. There are 11 residues in the CDR3. The V gene lost 10 bases and the J gene lost 4 bases, with 8 bases spanning the gap. This CDR3 is CASRIYNEQFF. In nucleotides, the CDR3 is TGTGCCAGCAGAATATACAATGAGCAGTTCTTC.

The CDR3 spells CASSTGQGLAGGPIHEQYF. CDR3 nucleotide sequence: TGTGCCAGCAGTACCGGGCAGGGACTAGCGGGAGGGCCGATCCACGAGCAGTACTTC. The rearrangement links TRBV6-5 to TRBJ2-7; 16 bases agree with TRBD2. CDR1 is MNHEY, CDR2 SVGAGI, per germline. This CDR3 has 19 residues. Unmatched junction bases numbered 15, after V lost 5 bases and J lost 5 bases.

This clonotype was observed a handful of times. This chain connects TRBV20-1 to TRBJ1-2, with TRBD1 as a possible D gene (5 bases). V was cut by 1 base and J by 8 bases, with 11 bases left in between. The CDR3 consists of 12 residues. In germline, CDR1 is DFQATT, CDR2 SNEGSKA (reference sequence). The CDR3 nucleotides are TGCAGTGCTAGAGGGACACTCGGGGGCTACACCTTC. This sequence encodes CSARGTLGGYTF.

This clonotype showed up just a few times. This chain links TRBV6-2 or TRBV6-3 with TRBJ1-2; D is ambiguous. This CDR3 contains 11 residues. The V end was cut by 11 bases, the J end by 1 base, with 8 bases between. Germline values: CDR1 MNHEY, CDR2 SVGEGT. The CDR3 spells CASEDNYGYTF. CDR3 DNA sequence: TGTGCCTCGGAGGATAACTATGGCTACACCTTC.

Comment on this clonotype: A junction boundary mismatches the germline segment, possibly from a read error. V is TRBV5-1 and J is TRBJ2-2; D gene uncertain. Germline-derived CDR1 and CDR2 are SGHRS and YFSETQ. The CDR3 has 13 amino acids. This CDR3 is CASRLGASGELFF. CDR3 sequence (DNA): TGCGCAAGCAGATTGGGCGCCTCCGGGGAGCTGTTTTTT.

The chain combines TRBV20-1 with TRBJ1-1; a possible D gene is TRBD1 (5 bases). Germline CDR1 reads DFQATT; CDR2 reads SNEGSKA (reference sequence). V lost 3 bases to trimming and J lost 3 bases, with 17 bases between them. The CDR3 covers 15 residues. The CDR3 loop reads CSARRYGGGDTEAFF. DNA for the CDR3: TGCAGTGCTAGGAGGTACGGGGGAGGAGACACTGAAGCTTTCTTT.